Listed below are T cell receptor beta chains from one sample, sequenced in a study of blood T cells in healthy people across ages. TCRdb re-derived calls from the 5' RACE reads in MiXCR, one entry per CDR3 protein. The top ten hold approximately 19% of the sample, which has 650,000 to 800,000 distinct CDR3 sequences, approximately 44% seen once. The source material was blood. These receptors were taken from a man aged 55 to 69 in good health. Both conserved end residues are part of each CDR3. Each record gives: D gene, J gene, V gene, clone size, CDR3 DNA, CDR3 protein. The D gene is left open where the match is weak. Clone size appears in some rows only: once, few, many, or a class for an expanded clone.

D: .
J: TRBJ2-1
V: TRBV9
size: .
DNA: TGTGCCAGCAGCGTAGCCCCGGCCACTTACAATGAGCGGTTCTTC
CDR3: CASSVAPATYNERFF

D: .
J: TRBJ1-5
V: TRBV6-2/TRBV6-3
size: .
DNA: TGTGCCAGCAGTTACCTGCAGGGGAAACAGCCCCAGCATTTT
CDR3: CASSYLQGKQPQHF

D: .
J: TRBJ2-1
V: TRBV7-9
size: few
DNA: TGTGCCAGCAGCTTAGGGCCTCGGACGGCTGAGCAGTTCTTC
CDR3: CASSLGPRTAEQFF

D: .
J: TRBJ1-1
V: TRBV7-8
size: .
DNA: TGTGCCAGCAGCTTATTTAGACAGTCGAACACTGAAGCTTTCTTT
CDR3: CASSLFRQSNTEAFF

D: TRBD2
J: TRBJ2-3
V: TRBV20-1
size: .
DNA: TGCAGTGCTAGAGATATTAGCGGGGGCACAGATACGCAGTATTTT
CDR3: CSARDISGGTDTQYF

D: TRBD1
J: TRBJ2-2
V: TRBV27
size: .
DNA: TGTGCCAGCAGTTGGGGACAGGGGCGCACCGGGGAGCTGTTTTTT
CDR3: CASSWGQGRTGELFF

D: .
J: TRBJ2-7
V: TRBV28
size: few
DNA: TGTGCCAGCAGTTTATACAGAATCTCCTACGAGCAGTACTTC
CDR3: CASSLYRISYEQYF

D: .
J: TRBJ2-7
V: TRBV7-9
size: .
DNA: TGTGCCAGCAGCTTTAATCCCAGCGAGCAGTACTTC
CDR3: CASSFNPSEQYF

D: .
J: TRBJ1-4
V: TRBV6-2/TRBV6-3
size: .
DNA: TGTGCCAGCAGTTACAGTGACAGCTCTAATGAAAAACTGTTTTTT
CDR3: CASSYSDSSNEKLFF

D: .
J: TRBJ2-3
V: TRBV7-9
size: few
DNA: TGTGCCAGCAGCTTAGGATACGGGAGCACAGATACGCAGTATTTT
CDR3: CASSLGYGSTDTQYF

D: TRBD2
J: TRBJ2-7
V: TRBV7-2
size: .
DNA: TGTGCCAGCAGCCCGACTAGCGGGGGGTTCGAGCAGTACTTC
CDR3: CASSPTSGGFEQYF

D: TRBD1
J: TRBJ2-1
V: TRBV3-1
size: once
DNA: TGTGCCAGCAGCCAACTGGGACAGATAACGTACAATGAGCAGTTCTTC
CDR3: CASSQLGQITYNEQFF

D: .
J: TRBJ2-1
V: TRBV28
size: few
DNA: TGTGCCAGCAGTTTAAGGTCGACATACTCCTACAATGAGCAGTTCTTC
CDR3: CASSLRSTYSYNEQFF

D: .
J: TRBJ2-7
V: TRBV7-2
size: .
DNA: TGTGCCAGCAGCTTAGGCAGGGGCGTCTACGAGCAGTACTTC
CDR3: CASSLGRGVYEQYF

D: TRBD1
J: TRBJ2-7
V: TRBV10-3
size: .
DNA: TGTGCCATCAGAAAGGACAGGGACAGCTCCTACGAGCAGTACTTC
CDR3: CAIRKDRDSSYEQYF

D: TRBD1
J: TRBJ2-1
V: TRBV20-1
size: .
DNA: TGCAGTGCTAGTGGACAGGGGGATTCCTACAATGAGCAGTTCTTC
CDR3: CSASGQGDSYNEQFF

D: .
J: TRBJ2-3
V: TRBV7-2
size: .
DNA: TGTGCCAGCAGCCTGGTTGGTTATGATACGCAGTATTTT
CDR3: CASSLVGYDTQYF

D: TRBD1
J: TRBJ1-2
V: TRBV20-1
size: .
DNA: TGCAGTGCTACCGGGACAGGCCATGGCTACACCTTC
CDR3: CSATGTGHGYTF